A single sample gave rise to the 9 T cell receptor beta chains below, sequenced in a study of T cells after yellow fever vaccination. TCRdb reanalysed the 5' RACE reads using MiXCR and keeps one entry per CDR3 protein. This table holds 300,000 or so distinct CDR3 sequences, 10% to 15% found once. The sequences come from CD4+ T cells sorted from PBMCs, collected 45 days after the yellow fever booster vaccination. The receptors were gathered from a man aged 25 to 40 who received the YFV17D yellow fever vaccine.

This clonotype has a handful of counts. The J gene is TRBJ2-1, the V gene TRBV7-2, with 10 bases fitting TRBD1. The germline V gene encodes CDR1 SGHTA and CDR2 FQGNSA. Unmatched junction bases numbered 8, after V lost 0 bases and J lost 0 bases. The CDR3 has 19 amino acids. As DNA, the CDR3 is TGTGCCAGCAGCTTAGCGCGGACAGGGGGAAAGAGCTCCTACAATGAGCAGTTCTTC. Amino acid sequence: CASSLARTGGKSSYNEQFF.

The rearrangement links TRBV18 to TRBJ2-1; the D is unclear. V was trimmed by 4 bases and J by 5 bases, leaving 9 bases between them. There are 13 residues in the CDR3. Germline CDR1 is KGHSH and CDR2 is LQKENI. The CDR3 DNA reads TGTGCCAGCTCACGTAATACAGACAATGAGCAGTTCTTC. This sequence encodes CASSRNTDNEQFF.

The chain combines TRBV7-2 with TRBJ2-1, with D hard to call. This CDR3 region has 15 residues. Germline-derived CDR1 and CDR2 are SGHTA and FQGNSA. Trimming stripped 5 bases from V and 0 bases from J, with 11 bases between. The CDR3 coding sequence is TGTGCCAGCAGCGTGGGCAGCAACTCCTACAATGAGCAGTTCTTC. Protein product: CASSVGSNSYNEQFF.

This clonotype was seen a handful of times. The rearrangement uses TRBV5-1 and TRBJ2-1; either TRBD1 or TRBD2 may fit D (5 bases each). Germline CDR1 reads SGHRS; CDR2 reads YFSETQ. CDR3 size: 15 residues. Trimming removed 4 bases at V and 5 bases at J, with 16 bases between. DNA for the CDR3: TGCGCCAGCAGCCGCCAAGGGACCGGGAACAATGAGCAGTTCTTC. It translates to CASSRQGTGNNEQFF.

This clonotype was seen a handful of times. V gene TRBV12-3 or TRBV12-4 combines with J gene TRBJ1-5; D ambiguous. CDR3 length equals 12 residues. The germline V and J ends were trimmed by 5 bases and 10 bases, with 12 bases remaining between them. The CDR3 bases are TGTGCCAGCAGTACCGCCCCGGGACCCCAGCATTTT. This translates into CASSTAPGPQHF.

V and J are TRBV20-1 and TRBJ2-4; D gene ambiguous. Trimming removed 0 bases at V and 4 bases at J, with 7 bases between. The CDR3 spans 13 residues. The germline V gene has CDR1 DFQATT and CDR2 SNEGSKA (reference sequence). The CDR3 loop is CSARDGQKNIQYF. In DNA form, the CDR3 reads TGCAGTGCTAGAGATGGGCAAAAAAACATTCAGTACTTC.

The CDR3 protein is CASSSIGGDYEQYF. CDR3 sequence (DNA): TGTGCCAGCAGCTCCATAGGGGGGGACTACGAGCAGTACTTC. J is TRBJ2-7 and V is TRBV13; perhaps TRBD2 as D (7 bases). V dropped 4 bases and J dropped 3 bases, with 13 bases sitting between them. Germline CDR1 is PRHDT and CDR2 is FYEKMQ (reference sequence). This CDR3 contains 14 residues.

This chain connects TRBV5-1 to TRBJ1-2; D gene unclear. This CDR3 is built from 12 residues. Looked up from germline, CDR1 is SGHRS and CDR2 is YFSETQ. Trimming removed 0 bases from V and 6 bases from J, with 6 bases in between. DNA of the CDR3: TGCGCCAGCAGCTTGGTTGGGGATGGCTACACCTTC. Translated: CASSLVGDGYTF.

This clonotype was detected only a few times. The chain links TRBV20-1 to TRBJ2-1; D uncertain. The CDR3 sequence is 11 residues long. Germline V gives CDR1 DFQATT, CDR2 SNEGSKA (reference sequence). Trimming removed 3 bases from V and 12 bases from J, with 12 bases in between. The CDR3: CSARRLTGQFF. Written as DNA, the CDR3 is TGCAGTGCTAGGAGGTTAACGGGGCAGTTCTTC.